This TCR beta chain comes out of a study of blood T cell repertoires in COVID-19. Study background: Some COVID-19 samples were acute and others convalescent; all came from the United States, Italy and Spain.

Assay: immunoSEQ multiplex PCR; the TCRdb copy retains only in-frame clones and omits some. The table shows around 130,000 clones, with around four fifths occurring only once. Trimming pared 3 bases from V and 1 base from J, leaving 8 bases between. Looked up from germline, CDR1 is SGHRS and CDR2 is YFSETQ. This CDR3 contains 14 residues. Note on this clone: This sample includes further DNA sequences coding for the same CDR3.

The TCR sequence derives from a man older than 75 with acute or convalescent COVID-19. The gene calls are TRBV5-1 and TRBJ1-3; D gene unclear. Sequencing input: peripheral blood. This chain's CDR3 is CASSSGGSGNTIYF. Here the CDR3 DNA reads TGCGCCAGCAGCTCCGGAGGGTCTGGAAACACCATATATTTT.